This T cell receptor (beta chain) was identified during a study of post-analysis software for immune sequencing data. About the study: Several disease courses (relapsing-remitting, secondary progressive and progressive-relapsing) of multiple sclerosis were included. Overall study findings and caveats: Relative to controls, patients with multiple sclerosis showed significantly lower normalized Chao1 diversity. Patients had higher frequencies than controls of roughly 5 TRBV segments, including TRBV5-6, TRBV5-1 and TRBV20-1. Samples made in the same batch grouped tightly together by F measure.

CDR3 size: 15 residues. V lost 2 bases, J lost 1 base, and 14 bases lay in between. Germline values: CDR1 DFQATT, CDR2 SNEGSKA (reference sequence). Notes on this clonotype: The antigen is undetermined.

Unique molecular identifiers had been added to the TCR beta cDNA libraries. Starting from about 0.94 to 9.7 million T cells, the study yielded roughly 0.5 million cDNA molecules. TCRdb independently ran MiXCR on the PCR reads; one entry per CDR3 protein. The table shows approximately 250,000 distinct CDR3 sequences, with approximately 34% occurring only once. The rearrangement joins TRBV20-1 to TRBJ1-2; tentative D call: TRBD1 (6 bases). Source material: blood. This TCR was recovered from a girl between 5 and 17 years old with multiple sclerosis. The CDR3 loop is CSARSIGTFNYGYTF. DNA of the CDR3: TGCAGTGCTAGAAGTATCGGGACATTTAACTATGGCTACACCTTC.